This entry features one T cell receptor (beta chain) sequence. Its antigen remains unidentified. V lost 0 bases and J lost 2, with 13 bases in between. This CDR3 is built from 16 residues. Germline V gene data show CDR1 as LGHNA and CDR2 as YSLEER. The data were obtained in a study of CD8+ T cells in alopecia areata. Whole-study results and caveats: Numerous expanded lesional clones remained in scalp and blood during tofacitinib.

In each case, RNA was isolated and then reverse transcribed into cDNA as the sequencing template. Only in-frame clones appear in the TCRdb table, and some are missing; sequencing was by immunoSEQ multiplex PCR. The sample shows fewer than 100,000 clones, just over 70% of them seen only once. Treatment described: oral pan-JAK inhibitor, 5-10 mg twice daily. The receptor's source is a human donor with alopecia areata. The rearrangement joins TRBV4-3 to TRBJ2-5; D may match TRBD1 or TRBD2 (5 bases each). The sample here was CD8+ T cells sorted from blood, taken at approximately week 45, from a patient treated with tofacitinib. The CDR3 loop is CASSQDGALLQETQYF. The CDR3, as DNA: TGCGCCAGCAGCCAAGACGGGGCCCTGTTACAAGAGACCCAGTACTTC.